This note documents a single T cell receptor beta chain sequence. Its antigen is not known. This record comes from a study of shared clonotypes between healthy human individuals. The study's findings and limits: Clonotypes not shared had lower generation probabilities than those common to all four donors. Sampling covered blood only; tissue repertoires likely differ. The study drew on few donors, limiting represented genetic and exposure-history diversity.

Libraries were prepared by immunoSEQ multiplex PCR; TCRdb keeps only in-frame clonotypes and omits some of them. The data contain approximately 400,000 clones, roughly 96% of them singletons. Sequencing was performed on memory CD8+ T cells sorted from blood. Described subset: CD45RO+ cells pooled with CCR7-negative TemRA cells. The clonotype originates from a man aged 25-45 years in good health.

The CDR3 DNA is TGTGCCAGCAGCTTCGGCGGGACAGGAAACATTCAGTACTTC. Its translation: CASSFGGTGNIQYF. This rearrangement joins TRBV11-2 to TRBJ2-4; 8 nucleotides line up with TRBD1. V lost 3 bases and J lost 6; bases outside the gene matches: 4. The CDR3 contains 14 residues. Germline V gene data show CDR1 as SGHAT and CDR2 as FQNNGV.